The source of this T cell receptor beta chain is a study of CD8+ T cells in alopecia areata. Notes on the study in general: It was less clear whether patients shared TCRs than it was in mice, possibly because of HLA.

Sample treatment: oral pan-JAK inhibitor, 5-10 mg twice daily. Extracted RNA was reverse transcribed into cDNA, the sequencing template. TCRdb's table, derived via immunoSEQ multiplex PCR, lists solely in-frame clones and lacks some. The profile shows about 110,000 clones, less than 75% of them singletons. V gave up 0 bases and J gave up 4 bases, with 10 bases separating them. Germline CDR1 reads SGHDT; CDR2 reads YYEEEE. This CDR3 region has 14 residues. This clone was detected ten times or more. No antigen is known for it. The same CDR3 also results from other DNA sequences found in this sample. The sample in question was CD8+ T cells sorted from blood, obtained at week 24, from a patient treated with tofacitinib. This sequence was found in a human donor with alopecia areata. This sequence joins TRBV5-6 and TRBJ1-1; maybe TRBD1 (5 bases). In nucleotides, the CDR3 is TGTGCCAGCAGCTTGGGGAGGAGGGGCACTGAAGCTTTCTTT. Translating gives CASSLGRRGTEAFF.